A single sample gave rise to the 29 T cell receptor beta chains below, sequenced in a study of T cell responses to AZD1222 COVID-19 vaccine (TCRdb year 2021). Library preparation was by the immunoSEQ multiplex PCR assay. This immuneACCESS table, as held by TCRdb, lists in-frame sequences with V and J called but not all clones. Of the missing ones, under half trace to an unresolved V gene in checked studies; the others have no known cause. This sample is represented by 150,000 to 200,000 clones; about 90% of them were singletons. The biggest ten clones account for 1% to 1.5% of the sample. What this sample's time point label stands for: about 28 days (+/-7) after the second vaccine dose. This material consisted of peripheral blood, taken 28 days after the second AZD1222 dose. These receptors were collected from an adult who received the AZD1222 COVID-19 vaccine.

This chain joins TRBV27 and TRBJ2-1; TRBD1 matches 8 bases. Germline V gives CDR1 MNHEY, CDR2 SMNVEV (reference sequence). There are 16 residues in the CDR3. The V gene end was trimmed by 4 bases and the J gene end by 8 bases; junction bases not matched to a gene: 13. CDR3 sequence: CASSSRVGQGKDEQFF. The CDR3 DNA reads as TGTGCCAGCAGTTCGCGTGTAGGACAGGGTAAGGATGAGCAGTTCTTC.

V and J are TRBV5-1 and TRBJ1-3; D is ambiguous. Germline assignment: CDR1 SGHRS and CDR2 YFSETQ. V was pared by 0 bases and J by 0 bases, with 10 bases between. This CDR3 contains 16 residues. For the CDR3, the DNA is TGCGCCAGCAGCTTGGGATCGGGATTCTCTGGAAACACCATATATTTT. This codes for CASSLGSGFSGNTIYF.

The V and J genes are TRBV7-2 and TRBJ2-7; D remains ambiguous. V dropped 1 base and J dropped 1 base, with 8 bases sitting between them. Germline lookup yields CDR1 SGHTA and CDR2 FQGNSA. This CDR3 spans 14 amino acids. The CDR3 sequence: CASSLEAVSYEQYF. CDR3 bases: TGTGCCAGCAGCTTAGAGGCGGTATCCTACGAGCAGTACTTC.

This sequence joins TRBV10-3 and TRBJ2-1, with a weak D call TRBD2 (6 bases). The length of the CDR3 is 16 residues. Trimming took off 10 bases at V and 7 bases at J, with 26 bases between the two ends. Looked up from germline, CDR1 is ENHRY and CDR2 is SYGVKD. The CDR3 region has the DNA TGTGCCACCAAACCGGGACTCCCGAGCGCATGGAATGAGCAGTTCTTC. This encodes CATKPGLPSAWNEQFF.

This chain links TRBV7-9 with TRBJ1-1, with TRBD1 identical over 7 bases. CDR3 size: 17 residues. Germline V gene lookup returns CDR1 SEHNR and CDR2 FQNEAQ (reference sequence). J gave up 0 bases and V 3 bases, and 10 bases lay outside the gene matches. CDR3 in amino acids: CASSFPGQLTMNTEAFF. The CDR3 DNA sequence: TGTGCCAGCAGCTTTCCGGGACAGCTGACAATGAACACTGAAGCTTTCTTT.

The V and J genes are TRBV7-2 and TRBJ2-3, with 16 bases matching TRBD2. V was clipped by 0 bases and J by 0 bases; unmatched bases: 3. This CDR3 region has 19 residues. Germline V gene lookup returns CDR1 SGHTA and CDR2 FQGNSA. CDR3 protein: CASSLAGTSGGGSTDTQYF. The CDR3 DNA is TGTGCCAGCAGCTTAGCAGGGACTAGCGGGGGGGGTAGCACAGATACGCAGTATTTT.

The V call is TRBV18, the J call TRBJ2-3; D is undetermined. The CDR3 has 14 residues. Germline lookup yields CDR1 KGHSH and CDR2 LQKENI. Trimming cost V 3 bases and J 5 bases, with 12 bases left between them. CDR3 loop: CASSPDPFQDTQYF. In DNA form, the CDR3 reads TGTGCCAGCTCACCGGACCCGTTCCAAGATACGCAGTATTTT.

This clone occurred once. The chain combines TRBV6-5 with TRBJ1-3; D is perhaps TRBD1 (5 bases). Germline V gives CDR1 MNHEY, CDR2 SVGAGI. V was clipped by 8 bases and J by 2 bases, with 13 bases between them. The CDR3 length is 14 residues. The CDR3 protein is CASPGDEAGNTIYF. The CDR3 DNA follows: TGTGCCAGCCCTGGGGACGAAGCTGGAAACACCATATATTTT.

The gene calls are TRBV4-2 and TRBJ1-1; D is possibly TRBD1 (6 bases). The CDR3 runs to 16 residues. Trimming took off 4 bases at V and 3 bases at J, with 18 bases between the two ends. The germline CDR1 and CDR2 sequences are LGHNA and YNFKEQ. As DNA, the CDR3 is TGTGCCAGCAGCCGCTCCGGCGCAGGGGCGGACACTGAAGCTTTCTTT. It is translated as CASSRSGAGADTEAFF.

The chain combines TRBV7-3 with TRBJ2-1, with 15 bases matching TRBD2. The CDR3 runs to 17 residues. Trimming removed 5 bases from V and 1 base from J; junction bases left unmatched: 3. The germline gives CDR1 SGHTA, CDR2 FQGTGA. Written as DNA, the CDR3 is TGTGCCAGCAGCCGCGGACTAGCGGGAGGGTCCTACAATGAGCAGTTCTTC. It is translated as CASSRGLAGGSYNEQFF.

CDR3 nucleotide sequence: TGTGCCAGCAGTGAAGGTAGGGGGACCTACGAGCAGTACTTC. It is translated as CASSEGRGTYEQYF. The V and J genes are TRBV2 and TRBJ2-7, with a possible D match to TRBD1 (6 bases). V was pared by 1 base and J by 2 bases, with 9 bases between. The germline V gene encodes CDR1 SNHLY and CDR2 FYNNEI. The CDR3 loop spans 14 amino acids.

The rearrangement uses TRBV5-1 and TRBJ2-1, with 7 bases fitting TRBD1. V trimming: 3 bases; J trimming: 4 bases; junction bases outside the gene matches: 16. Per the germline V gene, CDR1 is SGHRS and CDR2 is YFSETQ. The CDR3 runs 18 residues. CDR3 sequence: CASSWSPETGHPYNEQFF. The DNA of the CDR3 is TGCGCCAGCAGCTGGTCACCAGAGACAGGGCATCCGTACAATGAGCAGTTCTTC.

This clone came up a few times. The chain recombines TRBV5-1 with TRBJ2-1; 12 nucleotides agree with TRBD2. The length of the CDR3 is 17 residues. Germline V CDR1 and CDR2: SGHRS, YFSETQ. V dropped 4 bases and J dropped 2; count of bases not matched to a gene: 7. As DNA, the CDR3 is TGCGCCAGCAGCACTACTAGCGGGAGGTTAACCTACAATGAGCAGTTCTTC. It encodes CASSTTSGRLTYNEQFF.

The CDR3 reads CASSRDRAQNTEAFF. CDR3 nucleotide sequence: TGTGCCAGTAGTCGGGACAGGGCACAAAACACTGAAGCTTTCTTT. The V and J genes are TRBV19 and TRBJ1-1; 9 bases agree with TRBD1. CDR3 size: 15 residues. CDR1 LNHDA and CDR2 SQIVND come from the germline V gene (reference sequence). V trimming: 5 bases; J trimming: 2 bases; junction bases outside the gene matches: 6.

The CDR3 nucleotides read TGCAGCGTCAAACAGGGGGCAAACACTGAAGCTTTCTTT. Translation: CSVKQGANTEAFF. The rearrangement joins TRBV29-1 to TRBJ1-1, with 9 nucleotides matching TRBD1. The V and J ends lost 6 bases and 2 bases, in that order; junction bases with no gene match: 4. The CDR3 sequence is 13 residues long. Germline loops: CDR1 SQVTM, CDR2 ANQGSEA.

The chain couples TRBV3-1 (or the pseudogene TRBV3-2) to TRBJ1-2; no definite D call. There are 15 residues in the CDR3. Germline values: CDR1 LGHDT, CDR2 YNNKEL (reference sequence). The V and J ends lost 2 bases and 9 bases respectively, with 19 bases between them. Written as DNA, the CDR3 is TGTGCCAGCAGCCAAAATCTCCGACCAAACCCCAGCTACACCTTC. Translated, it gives CASSQNLRPNPSYTF.

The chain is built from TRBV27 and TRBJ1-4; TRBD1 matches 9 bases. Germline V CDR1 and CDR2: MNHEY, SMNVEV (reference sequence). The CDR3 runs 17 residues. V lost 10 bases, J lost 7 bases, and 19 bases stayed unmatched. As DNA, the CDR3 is TGTGCCACGCGCGCGAAAACAACAGGGGGCCGAGGTGAAAAACTGTTTTTT. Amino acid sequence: CATRAKTTGGRGEKLFF. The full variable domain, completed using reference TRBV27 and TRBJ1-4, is EAQVTQNPRYLITVTGKKLTVTCSQNMNHEYMSWYRQDPGLGLRQIYYSMNVEVTDKGDVPEGYKVSRKEKRNFPLILESPSPNQTSLYFCATRAKTTGGRGEKLFFGSGTQLSVL.

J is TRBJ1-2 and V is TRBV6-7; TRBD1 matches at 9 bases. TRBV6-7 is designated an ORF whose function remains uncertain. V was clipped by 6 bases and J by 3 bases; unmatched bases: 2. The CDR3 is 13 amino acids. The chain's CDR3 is CASSRDRDYGYTF. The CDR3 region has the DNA TGTGCCAGCAGCCGGGACAGGGACTATGGCTACACCTTC.

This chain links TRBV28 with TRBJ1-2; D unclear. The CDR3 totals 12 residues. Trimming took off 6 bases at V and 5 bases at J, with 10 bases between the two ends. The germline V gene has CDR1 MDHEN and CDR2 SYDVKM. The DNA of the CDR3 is TGTGCCAGCAGGCTGACGGAGTATGGCTACACCTTC. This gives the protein CASRLTEYGYTF.

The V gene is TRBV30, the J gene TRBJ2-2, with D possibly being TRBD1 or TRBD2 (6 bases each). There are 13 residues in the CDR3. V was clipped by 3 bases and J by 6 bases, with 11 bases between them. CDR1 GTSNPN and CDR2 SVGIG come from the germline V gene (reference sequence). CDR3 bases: TGTGCCTGGAGGGAAGGGGGGTCCGGGGAGCTGTTTTTT. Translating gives CAWREGGSGELFF.

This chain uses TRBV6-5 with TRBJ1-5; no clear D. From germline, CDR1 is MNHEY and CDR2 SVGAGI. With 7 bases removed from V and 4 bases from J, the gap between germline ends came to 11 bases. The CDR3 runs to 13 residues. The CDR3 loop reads CASMGSQNQPQHF. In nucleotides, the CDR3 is TGTGCCAGCATGGGCAGTCAGAATCAGCCCCAGCATTTT.

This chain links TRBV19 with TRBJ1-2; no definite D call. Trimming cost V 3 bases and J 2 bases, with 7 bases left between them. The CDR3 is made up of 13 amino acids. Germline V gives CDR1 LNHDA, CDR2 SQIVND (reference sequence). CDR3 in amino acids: CASSMGWNYGYTF. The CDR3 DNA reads TGTGCCAGTAGTATGGGGTGGAACTATGGCTACACCTTC.

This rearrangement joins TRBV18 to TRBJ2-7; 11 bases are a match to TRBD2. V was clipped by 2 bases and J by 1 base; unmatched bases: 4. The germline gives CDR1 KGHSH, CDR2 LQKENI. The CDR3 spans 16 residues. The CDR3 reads CASSPASGGISYEQYF. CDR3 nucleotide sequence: TGTGCCAGCTCACCAGCTAGCGGGGGGATTTCCTACGAGCAGTACTTC.

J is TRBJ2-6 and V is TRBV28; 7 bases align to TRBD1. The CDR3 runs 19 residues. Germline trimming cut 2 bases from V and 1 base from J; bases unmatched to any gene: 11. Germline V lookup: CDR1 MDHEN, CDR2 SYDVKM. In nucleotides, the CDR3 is TGTGCCAGCAGTTTAAAGGTGGGACAGCCCTTTTCTGGGGCCAACGTCCTGACTTTC. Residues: CASSLKVGQPFSGANVLTF.

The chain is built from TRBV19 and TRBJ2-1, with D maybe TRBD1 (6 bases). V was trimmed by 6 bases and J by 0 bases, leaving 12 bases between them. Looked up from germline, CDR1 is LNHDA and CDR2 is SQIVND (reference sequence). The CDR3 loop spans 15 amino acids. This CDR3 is CASRSGQSSYNEQFF. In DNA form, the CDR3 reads TGTGCCAGTAGGTCCGGACAGAGCTCCTACAATGAGCAGTTCTTC.

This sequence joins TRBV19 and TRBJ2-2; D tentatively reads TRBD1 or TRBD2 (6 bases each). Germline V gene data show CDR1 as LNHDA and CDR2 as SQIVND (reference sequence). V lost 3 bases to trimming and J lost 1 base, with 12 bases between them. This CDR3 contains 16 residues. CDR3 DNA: TGTGCCAGTAGTATTTTCGGGGGCCTGAACACCGGGGAGCTGTTTTTT. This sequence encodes CASSIFGGLNTGELFF.

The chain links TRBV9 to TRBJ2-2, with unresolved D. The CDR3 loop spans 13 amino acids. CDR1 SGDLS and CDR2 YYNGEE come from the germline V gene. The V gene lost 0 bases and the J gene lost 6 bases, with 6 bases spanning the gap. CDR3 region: CASSVATPGELFF. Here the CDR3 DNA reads TGTGCCAGCAGCGTAGCTACCCCCGGGGAGCTGTTTTTT. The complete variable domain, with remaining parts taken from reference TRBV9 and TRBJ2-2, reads DSGVTQTPKHLITATGQRVTLRCSPRSGDLSVYWYQQSLDQGLQFLIQYYNGEERAKGNILERFSAQQFPDLHSELNLSSLELGDSALYFCASSVATPGELFFGEGSRLTVL.

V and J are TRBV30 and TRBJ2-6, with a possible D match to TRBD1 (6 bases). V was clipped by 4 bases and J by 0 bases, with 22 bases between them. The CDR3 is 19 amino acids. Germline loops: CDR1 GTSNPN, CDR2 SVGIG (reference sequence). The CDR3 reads CAWNRNRVLDLSGANVLTF. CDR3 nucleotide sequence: TGTGCCTGGAACCGAAACAGGGTGCTCGATCTCTCTGGGGCCAACGTCCTGACTTTC.

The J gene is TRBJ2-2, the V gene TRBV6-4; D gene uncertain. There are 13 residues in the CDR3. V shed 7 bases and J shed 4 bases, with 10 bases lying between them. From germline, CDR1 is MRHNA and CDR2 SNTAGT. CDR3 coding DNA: TGTGCCAGCAAGTTAGGGTGCACCGGGGAGCTGTTTTTT. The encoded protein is CASKLGCTGELFF.